This entry lists 9 T cell receptor beta chains sequenced from one sample in a study of beta chain features in type 1 diabetes. Study results and limitations: Among all four CD4+ subsets, Type 1 diabetes patients had TCRB CDR3s that were moderately but significantly shorter.

The whole isolated RNA underwent reverse transcription, so sequencing captured expressed TCRB transcripts. TCRdb's copy holds only in-frame clones and misses some; the assay was immunoSEQ multiplex PCR. Among hundreds of thousands of clones, roughly 15% were seen once, and the ten largest hold 0.015%. No antigens are known for them. The sample taken for sequencing was naive CD4+ T cells from blood. These receptors all stem from a man in his late teens or twenties with type 1 diabetes.

CDR3 coding DNA: TGTGCCAGCAGCTTAGGACAGCTTTATTCACCCCTCCACTTT. Encoded protein: CASSLGQLYSPLHF. The chain has TRBV7-2 and TRBJ1-6; TRBD1 is a possible D gene (5 bases). V was trimmed by 1 base and J by 8 bases, leaving 9 bases between them. This CDR3 has 14 residues. CDR1 SGHTA and CDR2 FQGNSA come from the germline V gene.

This rearrangement joins TRBV21-1 to TRBJ2-7; the D segment call TRBD1 is taken from the table without a DNA check. TRBV21-1 is deemed a pseudogene. CDR3 length: 16 residues. The CDR3 sequence is CASSLSPGQGSYEQYF. The CDR3 DNA sequence: TGTGCCAGCAGCTTAAGTCCGGGACAGGGATCCTACGAGCAGTACTTC.

V is TRBV10-3 and J is TRBJ2-3; 9 bases are a match to TRBD2. V gave up 4 bases and J gave up 3 bases; unmatched junction bases: 8. The CDR3 is 16 amino acids. The V gene's germline CDR1 is ENHRY and CDR2 SYGVKD. The CDR3 region is CAISAGTSRGTDTQYF. CDR3 nucleotide sequence: TGTGCCATCAGTGCCGGGACTAGCAGGGGAACAGATACGCAGTATTTT.

The chain links TRBV25-1 to TRBJ2-7; 11 bases align to TRBD2. With 2 bases clipped from V and 5 bases from J, the junction kept 8 bases outside the gene matches. Germline V gives CDR1 MGHDK, CDR2 SYGVNS. The CDR3 has 16 amino acids. CDR3 loop: CASSEGGSGRANEQYF. CDR3 nucleotides: TGTGCCAGCAGTGAAGGCGGTAGCGGGAGGGCCAACGAGCAGTACTTC.

The chain employs TRBV5-1 and TRBJ2-1; 8 nucleotides align to TRBD2. Germline V lookup: CDR1 SGHRS, CDR2 YFSETQ. V dropped 0 bases and J dropped 9; count of bases not matched to a gene: 5. This CDR3 is built from 14 residues. This chain's CDR3 is CASSLEGLAGEQFF. CDR3 nucleotides: TGCGCCAGCAGCTTGGAAGGACTAGCAGGTGAGCAGTTCTTC.

The rearrangement uses TRBV9 and TRBJ2-5, with D possibly being TRBD2 (6 bases). V was trimmed by 6 bases and J by 1 base, leaving 10 bases between them. CDR1 is SGDLS and CDR2 is YYNGEE in the germline V gene. The CDR3 has 13 residues. The CDR3 here is CASMAGFQETQYF. CDR3 DNA: TGTGCCAGCATGGCGGGGTTCCAAGAGACCCAGTACTTC.

In this sample, this clone turned up a few times. The chain recombines TRBV30 with TRBJ1-4; D gene unclear. Germline CDR1 GTSNPN, CDR2 SVGIG (reference sequence). The length of the CDR3 is 12 residues. V lost 6 bases and J 4 bases, leaving 9 bases between the germline ends. CDR3 sequence reads: CACSGNNEKLFF. CDR3 sequence (DNA): TGTGCCTGCAGCGGGAATAATGAAAAACTGTTTTTT. The full variable domain, completed using reference TRBV30 and TRBJ1-4, is SQTIHQWPATLVQPVGSPLSLECTVEGTSNPNLYWYRQAAGRGLQLLFYSVGIGQISSEVPQNLSASRPQDRQFILSSKKLLLSDSGFYLCACSGNNEKLFFGSGTQLSVL.

This clone turned up a few times. The chain recombines TRBV29-1 with TRBJ2-1; tentatively, D is TRBD2 (6 bases). V shed 1 base and J shed 13 bases, with 14 bases lying between them. The CDR3 length is 12 residues. The germline CDR1 and CDR2 sequences are SQVTM and ANQGSEA. CDR3 in amino acids: CSVEVHLGSQFF. Written as DNA, the CDR3 is TGCAGCGTTGAAGTACACCTCGGGAGCCAGTTCTTC.

This clone has only a few counts. This rearrangement joins TRBV10-3 to TRBJ1-2; 10 nucleotides align to TRBD1. CDR1 and CDR2 (germline): ENHRY, SYGVKD. J gave up 10 bases and V 7 bases, and 15 bases lay outside the gene matches. This CDR3 spans 15 amino acids. This CDR3 is CAIIRDRGGGLDYTF. Here the CDR3 DNA reads TGTGCCATCATACGGGACAGGGGAGGCGGATTAGACTACACCTTC.